This T cell receptor beta chain was captured by sequencing in a study of T-cell memory formation after mild COVID-19. General study results and limits: While clones contracting from day 15 to 85 were balanced between CD4 and CD8, later expanders leaned CD4+. Among contracting clones, CD4+ were mainly CM/EM and CD8+ enriched in EMRA. The appearance of some responding clones in pre-infection memory suggested that cross-reactive memory joined.

MiXCR was run by TCRdb on the 5' RACE reads, yielding one entry per CDR3 protein. The sample yields 40,000 to 60,000 distinct CDR3 sequences, 9.5% to 15% seen once. As concerns this clonotype: Its antigen is unknown.

Trimming took 3 bases from V and 1 from J; bases not matched to a gene: 4. The CDR3 length is 16 residues. Germline CDR1 and CDR2: MGHRA and YSYEKL. Sequencing was done on a sample of PBMCs or a T cell subset sorted from them (not recorded which). The sequence was obtained from a man aged 18 to 30 who had mild COVID-19 (a few samples of this study predate the infection). Cell type and time point are not known. The genes are TRBV4-1 and TRBJ2-5; 11 bases match TRBD1. The CDR3 spells CASSQGQGGLQETQYF. CDR3 nucleotides: TGCGCCAGCAGCCAGGGACAGGGGGGACTCCAAGAGACCCAGTACTTC.